Sequencing of this T cell receptor (beta chain) was carried out in a study of cytomegalovirus exposure and HLA in healthy donors. PCR amplification relied on 60 Vbeta primers (plus 13 Jbeta primers). This table comes from immunoSEQ multiplex PCR, and its TCRdb copy is limited to in-frame clones, with some not included. The sample shows 150,000 to 200,000 clones, 60% to 75% of them seen only once. This clone turned up a few times. The CDR3 spans 14 residues. Germline V gene data show CDR1 as SGHVS and CDR2 as FQNEAQ. Trimming removed 5 bases from V and 6 bases from J, with 16 bases in between. The receptor was isolated from a woman between 45 and 65 years old in good health and CMV-seropositive. The material sequenced was PBMCs. The rearrangement uses TRBV7-8 and TRBJ1-2; D may be TRBD1 (6 bases). For the CDR3, the DNA is TGTGCCAGCAGCCCCCCAGGGGATCGGAATGGCTACACCTTC. As protein: CASSPPGDRNGYTF.